This T cell receptor beta chain was obtained from a study of T cells in Graves' hyperthyroidism and ophthalmopathy. Study-level points and caveats: Ophthalmopathy onset followed model prediction by a median approximately six months.

This CDR3 spans 11 amino acids. Germline CDR1 is DFQATT and CDR2 is SNEGSKA (reference sequence). The V gene end was trimmed by 5 bases and the J gene end by 3 bases; junction bases not matched to a gene: 1. This clonotype was detected only a few times. Its specificity is unknown. TCR beta CDR3 region amplification was performed from RNA transcripts. First-round RT-PCR targeting the TCR CDR3 was performed with the HTBI primer set. Each CDR3 protein gets one entry after TCRdb re-called the multiplex PCR reads with MiXCR. This table has about 360,000 distinct CDR3 sequences, approximately 15% appearing once. Thyroid ultrasound and orbital computed tomography, with clinical symptoms and serum thyroxine and TRAb, informed diagnoses.

The receptor's source is a woman younger than 35 with Graves' hyperthyroidism that later progressed to Graves' ophthalmopathy. The sample comprised blood. The gene calls are TRBV20-1 and TRBJ2-7; 7 bases match TRBD1. CDR3 DNA: TGCAGTGCTGCAGGGGGCTACGAGCAGTACTTC. It codes for CSAAGGYEQYF.